The 6 T cell receptor beta chains listed next were all sequenced from one sample in a study of long-term antiretroviral therapy in people with HIV. Sequencing used immunoSEQ v3.0 at survey level. Profiling relied on immunoSEQ multiplex PCR, and the TCRdb table lists in-frame clones only, not all of them. Of about 24,000 clones in the sample, 85% to 95% were seen once. Material: unsorted PBMCs, obtained around 4.7 years after starting antiretroviral therapy. The receptors stem from a woman aged 50 to 60 with HIV.

This chain uses TRBV6-1 with TRBJ2-7; D not certain. The CDR3 is 13 amino acids. V was pared by 10 bases and J by 0 bases, with 13 bases between. The germline V gene has CDR1 MNHNS and CDR2 SASEGT. CDR3 sequence: CATRPGSSYEQYF. CDR3 DNA: TGTGCCACCAGACCGGGTAGCTCCTACGAGCAGTACTTC.

The V call is TRBV4-3, the J call TRBJ2-3; D tentatively reads TRBD1 or TRBD2 (5 bases each). CDR1 LGHNA and CDR2 YSLEER come from the germline V gene. The length of the CDR3 is 19 residues. Trimming removed 3 bases at V and 4 bases at J, with 26 bases between. CDR3 sequence: CASSQLLYGTAIPPDTQYF. For the CDR3, the DNA is TGCGCCAGCAGCCAGCTGCTATATGGGACGGCCATACCGCCAGATACGCAGTATTTT.

The V call is TRBV11-2, the J call TRBJ2-7; perhaps TRBD2 as D (5 bases). The CDR3 is made up of 16 amino acids. Trimming removed 4 bases at V and 3 bases at J, with 19 bases between. Germline CDR1 reads SGHAT; CDR2 reads FQNNGV. CDR3 DNA sequence: TGTGCCAGCAGCTCCCGAGGGTTCCACTTGTTCTACGAGCAGTACTTC. This sequence encodes CASSSRGFHLFYEQYF.

V and J are TRBV14 and TRBJ2-1; perhaps TRBD2 as D (6 bases). This CDR3 is built from 16 residues. V was trimmed by 1 base and J by 3 bases, leaving 13 bases between them. Germline CDR1 SGHDN, CDR2 FVKESK. DNA of the CDR3: TGTGCCAGCAGCCAAGCCACGGGAGCATTCTACAATGAGCAGTTCTTC. Protein: CASSQATGAFYNEQFF.

The chain joins TRBV7-9 to TRBJ2-5, with D uncertain. There are 13 residues in the CDR3. Germline values: CDR1 SEHNR, CDR2 FQNEAQ (reference sequence). V gave up 6 bases and J gave up 5 bases, with 13 bases separating them. The CDR3 sequence: CASSQPISETQYF. CDR3 bases: TGTGCCAGCAGTCAACCCATCTCCGAGACCCAGTACTTC.

The chain recombines TRBV2 with TRBJ2-1; the match to TRBD2 covers 14 bases. The junction had 8 bases not matched to a gene; V was cut back by 6 bases and J by 7 bases. The CDR3 is made up of 16 amino acids. In germline, CDR1 is SNHLY, CDR2 FYNNEI. The CDR3 protein is CASSEGTSGSSNEQFF. The DNA of the CDR3 is TGTGCCAGCAGCGAGGGGACTAGCGGGAGTTCGAATGAGCAGTTCTTC. Using reference TRBV2 and TRBJ2-1 for the parts outside the CDR3, the full variable domain is EPEVTQTPSHQVTQMGQEVILRCVPISNHLYFYWYRQILGQKVEFLVSFYNNEISEKSEIFDDQFSVERPDGSNFTLKIRSTKLEDSAMYFCASSEGTSGSSNEQFFGPGTRLTVL.